A selection of T cell receptor beta chains follows, all from one sample in a study of blood T cell repertoires in COVID-19. Data came from immunoSEQ multiplex PCR; TCRdb stores just in-frame clones and leaves some out. This sample carries some 56,000 clones, roughly 84% of them seen once, and the ten largest clones take over 10%. Material: peripheral blood. All receptors come from an elderly woman with acute or convalescent COVID-19. The CDR3 runs from the conserved cysteine through the conserved F or W. A D gene is named only where the DNA matches it firmly. Clone sizes are given selectively: once, few, many, or a class where the clone is expanded.

v_call	j_call	clone_size	d_call	cdr3_aa	cdr3_nt
TRBV19	TRBJ2-1	.	TRBD2	CASSSASGGPNYNEQFF	TGTGCCAGTAGTTCTGCTAGCGGGGGACCAAACTACAATGAGCAGTTCTTC
TRBV2	TRBJ1-1	few	.	CASSKGQLNTEAFF	TGTGCCAGCAGTAAAGGACAGCTGAACACTGAAGCTTTCTTT
TRBV10-1	TRBJ1-6	.	.	CASSERGGNSPLHF	TGCGCCAGCAGTGAACGCGGTGGGAATTCACCCCTCCACTTT
TRBV4-2	TRBJ1-4	few	TRBD1	CASSHRDRAEKLFF	TGTGCCAGCAGCCACCGGGACAGGGCCGAAAAACTGTTTTTT
TRBV4-1	TRBJ1-5	.	.	CASSPSGSGGSNQPQHF	TGCGCCAGCAGCCCGAGTGGAAGCGGAGGTAGCAATCAGCCCCAGCATTTT
TRBV27	TRBJ1-5	.	TRBD1	CASSDSDRGAGQPQHF	TGTGCCAGCAGCGATAGCGACAGGGGTGCGGGGCAGCCCCAGCATTTT
TRBV5-4	TRBJ2-5	.	TRBD2	CASSRGTSGQETQYF	TGTGCCAGCAGTAGGGGAACTAGCGGACAAGAGACCCAGTACTTC
TRBV3-1/TRBV3-2	TRBJ2-5	.	TRBD2	CASLASGVGETQYF	TGTGCCAGCTTGGCTAGCGGGGTGGGAGAGACCCAGTACTTC
TRBV10-3	TRBJ2-7	.	.	CAIGGRYEQYF	TGTGCCATCGGGGGGAGGTACGAGCAGTACTTC
TRBV7-2	TRBJ1-1	.	TRBD1	CASSLTLTGGAAEAFF	TGTGCCAGCAGCTTAACGCTGACAGGGGGCGCCGCTGAAGCTTTCTTT
TRBV12-5	TRBJ1-2	.	TRBD1	CASGFLQGELGYTF	TGTGCTAGTGGTTTCTTACAGGGGGAGCTTGGCTACACCTTC
TRBV10-3	TRBJ2-5	.	.	CASSGGGETQYF	TGTGCCAGTAGCGGTGGGGGGGAGACCCAGTACTTC
TRBV3-1/TRBV3-2	TRBJ1-3	.	.	CASSQADTIYF	TGTGCCAGCAGCCAAGCAGACACCATATATTTT
TRBV10-3	TRBJ1-5	.	.	CAISVGEDQPQHF	TGTGCCATCAGTGTGGGAGAAGATCAGCCCCAGCATTTT
TRBV7-9	TRBJ2-3	.	.	CASTHRTASTDTQYF	TGTGCCAGCACCCACAGGACAGCTAGCACAGATACGCAGTATTTT
TRBV3-1/TRBV3-2	TRBJ2-5	once	.	CASSQQAETQYF	TGTGCCAGCAGCCAGCAGGCAGAGACCCAGTACTTC
TRBV7-9	TRBJ1-1	.	.	CASSPDSRGFEAFF	TGTGCCAGCAGCCCCGACTCGCGGGGATTTGAAGCTTTCTTT
TRBV3-1/TRBV3-2	TRBJ1-1	.	.	CASSQDHLNTEAFF	TGTGCCAGCAGCCAAGACCACTTGAACACTGAAGCTTTCTTT
TRBV9	TRBJ2-7	.	TRBD2	CASSPGGGGFYEQYF	TGTGCCAGCAGCCCCGGGGGGGGAGGCTTCTACGAGCAGTACTTC
TRBV9	TRBJ2-3	once	TRBD2	CASTRTSSMDTQYF	TGTGCCAGCACCAGGACTAGTTCAATGGATACGCAGTATTTT
TRBV13	TRBJ2-3	.	TRBD2	CASSLGLAGGSTDTQYF	TGTGCCAGCAGCTTAGGACTAGCGGGGGGCAGCACAGATACGCAGTATTTT
TRBV19	TRBJ1-2	.	.	CASSVILVGRQGYTF	TGTGCCAGTAGTGTTATACTAGTAGGGCGACAAGGCTACACCTTC
TRBV4-2	TRBJ1-5	.	TRBD1	CASSQAGGGQPQHF	TGTGCCAGCAGCCAGGCAGGGGGTGGGCAGCCCCAGCATTTT
TRBV10-3	TRBJ1-2	.	.	CAISVKGDGNYGYTF	TGTGCCATCAGTGTGAAAGGGGATGGTAACTATGGCTACACCTTC
TRBV20-1	TRBJ2-7	.	.	CSASKDIVYEQYF	TGCAGTGCTAGTAAAGACATAGTATACGAGCAGTACTTC
TRBV6-5	TRBJ2-1	.	.	CASSPAGFAGEQFF	TGTGCCAGCAGCCCGGCGGGGTTTGCCGGCGAGCAGTTCTTC
TRBV30	TRBJ2-7	.	.	CAGGRRSYEQYF	TGTGCCGGTGGACGGAGGAGCTACGAGCAGTACTTC
TRBV7-2	TRBJ2-1	.	.	CASSLYQGINEQFF	TGTGCCAGCAGCTTATACCAGGGGATTAATGAGCAGTTCTTC
TRBV3-1/TRBV3-2	TRBJ2-3	.	.	CASSQGEADTQYF	TGTGCCAGCAGCCAAGGAGAGGCAGATACGCAGTATTTT